The T cell receptor (beta chain) described here comes from a study of early T cells in non-severe SARS-CoV-2 infection. The CDR3 has 14 amino acids. After removal of 5 bases from V and 4 bases from J, the junction contained 8 bases not matched to a gene. Germline-derived CDR1 and CDR2 are SGHAT and FQNNGV. TCRdb recomputed calls from the 5' RACE reads with MiXCR, one row per CDR3 protein. The sample records 25,000 to 35,000 distinct CDR3 sequences, about 4.6% being singletons. This clonotype has ten or more counts. The V gene is TRBV11-2, the J gene TRBJ2-7, with 7 bases fitting TRBD2. This sequence originates from an adult who was a healthcare worker with PCR-confirmed SARS-CoV-2 infection or an uninfected control (not recorded which). The specimen sequenced was whole blood. The CDR3 DNA is TGTGCCAGCAGCCACCCGGGACTACAATACGAGCAGTACTTC. It yields the protein CASSHPGLQYEQYF. The full variable domain, completed using reference TRBV11-2 and TRBJ2-7, is EAGVAQSPRYKIIEKRQSVAFWCNPISGHATLYWYQQILGQGPKLLIQFQNNGVVDDSQLPKDRFSAERLKGVDSTLKIQPAKLEDSAVYLCASSHPGLQYEQYFGPGTRLTVT.